This TCR beta chain emerged from a study of somatic mutations in cytotoxic T cells in rheumatoid arthritis. Overall study results and limits: Comparison of CD8+ T-cell clonality between rheumatoid arthritis patients and age-matched healthy controls yielded no significant difference.

Here immunoSEQ multiplex PCR was the method, and the copy in TCRdb shows in-frame clones only, minus some. The sample carries about 26,000 clones, about four fifths recorded once. About this clone: Its antigen remains unknown.

The ends were cut back, 4 bases at V and 7 bases at J, with 8 bases in the middle. The CDR3 has 11 residues. Per germline, CDR1 SQVTM and CDR2 ANQGSEA. The chain uses TRBV29-1 and TRBJ2-1; D is uncertain. This receptor was identified in a man aged 45-65 years in good health. Sequenced: CD8+ T cells sorted from blood. This CDR3 is CSVVFRNEQFF. The CDR3 DNA reads TGCAGCGTTGTTTTCCGAAATGAGCAGTTCTTC.